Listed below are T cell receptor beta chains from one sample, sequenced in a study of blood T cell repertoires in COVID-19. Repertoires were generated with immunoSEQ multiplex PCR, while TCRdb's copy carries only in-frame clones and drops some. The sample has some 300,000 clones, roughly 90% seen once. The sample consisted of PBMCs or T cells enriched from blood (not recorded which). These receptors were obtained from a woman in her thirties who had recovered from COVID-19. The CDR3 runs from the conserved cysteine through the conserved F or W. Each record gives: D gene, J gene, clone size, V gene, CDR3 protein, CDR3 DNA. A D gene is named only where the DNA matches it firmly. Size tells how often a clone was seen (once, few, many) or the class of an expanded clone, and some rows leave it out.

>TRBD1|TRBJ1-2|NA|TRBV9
CASSVGQGNYGYTF
TGTGCCAGCAGCGTAGGACAGGGGAACTATGGCTACACCTTC
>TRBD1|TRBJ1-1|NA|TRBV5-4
CASSKVPGQGHTEAFF
TGTGCCAGCAGCAAGGTTCCGGGACAGGGACACACTGAAGCTTTCTTT
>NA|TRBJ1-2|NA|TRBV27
CASSPGGLSIHGYTF
TGTGCCAGCAGCCCCGGCGGGTTATCGATCCATGGCTACACCTTC
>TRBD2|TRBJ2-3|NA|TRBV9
CASSGRLREGTDTQYF
TGTGCCAGCAGCGGGCGGTTGCGGGAGGGAACAGATACGCAGTATTTT
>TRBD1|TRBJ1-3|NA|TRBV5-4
CASREGDRVKGSGNTIYF
TGTGCCAGCAGGGAGGGGGACAGGGTAAAGGGCTCTGGAAACACCATATATTTT
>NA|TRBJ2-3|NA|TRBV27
CASSPLADPGDTQYF
TGTGCCAGCAGTCCACTAGCCGACCCAGGCGATACGCAGTATTTT
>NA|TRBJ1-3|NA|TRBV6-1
CASRASLGNTIYF
TGTGCCAGCAGGGCCTCTTTAGGAAACACCATATATTTT
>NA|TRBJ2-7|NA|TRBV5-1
CASSYGSYEQYF
TGCGCCAGCAGCTACGGGTCCTACGAGCAGTACTTC
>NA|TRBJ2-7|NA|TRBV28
CASIPGGRDYEQYF
TGTGCCAGCATTCCCGGGGGGCGAGACTACGAGCAGTACTTC
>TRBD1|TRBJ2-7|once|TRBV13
CASSSSHRTGRPGEQYF
TGTGCCAGCAGCTCTTCCCACCGGACAGGGAGACCAGGGGAGCAGTACTTC
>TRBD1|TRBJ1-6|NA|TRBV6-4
CASSRDRAAPLHF
TGTGCCAGCAGCCGGGACAGGGCAGCACCCCTCCACTTT
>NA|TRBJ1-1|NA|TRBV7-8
CASSLPRRRAFF
TGTGCCAGCAGCCTTCCCCGACGGAGAGCTTTCTTT
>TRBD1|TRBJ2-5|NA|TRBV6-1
CASSVWDRGRGQETQYF
TGTGCCAGCAGTGTGTGGGACAGGGGACGTGGGCAAGAGACCCAGTACTTC
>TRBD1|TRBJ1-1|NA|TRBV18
CASSQTTGDTEAFF
TGTGCCAGCTCGCAAACTACAGGGGACACTGAAGCTTTCTTT
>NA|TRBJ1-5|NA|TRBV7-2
CASSLNGRVGNQPQHF
TGTGCCAGCAGCTTAAACGGCAGGGTAGGGAATCAGCCCCAGCATTTT
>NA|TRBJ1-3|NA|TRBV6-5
CASRPGSSGNTIYF
TGTGCCAGCAGACCGGGGAGCTCTGGAAACACCATATATTTT
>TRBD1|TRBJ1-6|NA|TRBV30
CAWTTGGDSPLHF
TGTGCCTGGACTACAGGGGGGGATTCACCCCTCCACTTT
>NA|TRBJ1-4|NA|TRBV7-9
CASSSPISTYKATGEKLFF
TGTGCCAGCAGCTCCCCCATAAGTACCTACAAGGCTACCGGGGAAAAACTGTTTTTT
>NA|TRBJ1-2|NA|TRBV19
CASTLASGGYTF
TGTGCCAGTACGCTGGCGTCGGGAGGCTACACCTTC
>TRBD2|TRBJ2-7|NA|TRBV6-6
CASSLTSSGVAGEQYF
TGTGCCAGCAGTCTCACTTCCAGCGGGGTCGCCGGGGAGCAGTACTTC
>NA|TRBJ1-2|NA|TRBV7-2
CASSLGLAAYTF
TGTGCCAGCAGCCTGGGGCTGGCCGCCTACACCTTC
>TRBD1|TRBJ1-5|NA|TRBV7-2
CASSSNGQVDQPQHF
TGTGCCAGCAGCTCGAACGGACAGGTGGATCAGCCCCAGCATTTT
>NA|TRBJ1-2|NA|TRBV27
CASSLFSGTNYGYTF
TGTGCCAGCAGTTTATTTTCCGGGACAAACTATGGCTACACCTTC
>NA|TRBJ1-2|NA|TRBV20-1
CSARGRYGYTF
TGCAGTGCTAGAGGGAGGTATGGCTACACCTTC
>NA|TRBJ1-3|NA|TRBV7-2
CASSLGRGGNTIYF
TGTGCCAGCAGCTTAGGTCGAGGTGGAAACACCATATATTTT
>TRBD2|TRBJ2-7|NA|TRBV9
CASSVGASGGAYEQYF
TGTGCCAGCAGCGTAGGGGCTAGCGGGGGGGCCTACGAGCAGTACTTC
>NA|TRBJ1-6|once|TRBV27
CASSLSDSLNSPLHF
TGTGCCAGCAGTTTATCGGACAGCCTCAATTCACCCCTCCACTTT
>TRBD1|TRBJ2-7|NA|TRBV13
CASSLGTGGPYEQYF
TGTGCCAGCAGCTTAGGGACAGGGGGACCCTACGAGCAGTACTTC
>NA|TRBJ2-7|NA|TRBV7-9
CASSLAMGPGSSYEQYF
TGTGCCAGCAGCTTAGCCATGGGCCCTGGGAGCTCCTACGAGCAGTACTTC
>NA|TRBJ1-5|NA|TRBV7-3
CASPKEGNQPQHF
TGTGCCAGCCCTAAGGAGGGCAATCAGCCCCAGCATTTT
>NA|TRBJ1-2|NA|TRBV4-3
CASSQDRGQGYTF
TGCGCCAGCAGCCAAGATAGAGGGCAGGGCTACACCTTC
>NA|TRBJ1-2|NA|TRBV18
CASSPGDRLNYGYTF
TGTGCCAGCTCACCGGGAGACAGGCTTAACTATGGCTACACCTTC
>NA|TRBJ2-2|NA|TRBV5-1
CASSLLELGELFF
TGCGCCAGCAGCCTTCTAGAACTTGGGGAGCTGTTTTTT
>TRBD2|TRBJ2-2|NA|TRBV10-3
CAISESTSGITGELFF
TGTGCCATCAGTGAGTCGACTAGCGGGATTACCGGGGAGCTGTTTTTT
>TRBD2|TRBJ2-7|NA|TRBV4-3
CASSRIWGGGTEQYF
TGCGCCAGCAGCCGGATCTGGGGCGGGGGGACCGAGCAGTACTTC
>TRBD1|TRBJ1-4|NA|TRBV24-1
CATSDTGGTNEKLFF
TGTGCCACCAGTGATACAGGGGGAACTAATGAAAAACTGTTTTTT
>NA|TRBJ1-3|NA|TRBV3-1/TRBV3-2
CASTDRISGNTIYF
TGTGCCAGCACCGACAGGATCTCTGGAAACACCATATATTTT
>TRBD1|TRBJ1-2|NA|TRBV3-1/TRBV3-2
CASSHNGTELNYGYTF
TGTGCCAGCAGCCACAACGGGACAGAACTTAACTATGGCTACACCTTC
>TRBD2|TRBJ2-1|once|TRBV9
CASSVASSGEVSEQFF
TGTGCCAGCAGCGTAGCGTCTAGCGGAGAGGTGAGTGAGCAGTTCTTC
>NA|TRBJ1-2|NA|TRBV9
CASSGGGYTF
TGTGCCAGCAGCGGAGGTGGCTACACCTTC
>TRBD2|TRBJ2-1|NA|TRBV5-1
CASSLESGRYFF
TGCGCCAGCAGCTTGGAGAGCGGGAGATATTTCTTC
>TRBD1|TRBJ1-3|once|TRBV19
CASSLDRPFSGNTIYF
TGTGCCAGCAGCTTGGACAGGCCTTTCTCTGGAAACACCATATATTTT
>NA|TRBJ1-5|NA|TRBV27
CASSYSSGSNQPQHF
TGTGCCAGCAGTTATAGCAGCGGTAGCAATCAGCCCCAGCATTTT
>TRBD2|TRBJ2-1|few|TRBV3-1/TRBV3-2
CASSQNSGRAAEQFF
TGTGCCAGCAGCCAAAACAGCGGGAGGGCCGCTGAGCAGTTCTTC
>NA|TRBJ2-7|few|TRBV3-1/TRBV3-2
CASSQSAGEQYF
TGTGCCAGCAGCCAGTCTGCGGGGGAGCAGTACTTC
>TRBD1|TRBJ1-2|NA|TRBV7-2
CASSLASRQGAYTF
TGTGCCAGCAGCTTAGCGTCAAGACAGGGGGCCTACACCTTC
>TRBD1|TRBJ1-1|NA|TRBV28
CASLGRDRGVLAFF
TGTGCCAGCCTGGGACGGGACAGGGGTGTACTCGCTTTCTTT
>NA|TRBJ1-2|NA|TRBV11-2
CASSFAYDGYTF
TGTGCCAGCAGCTTTGCGTATGATGGCTACACCTTC